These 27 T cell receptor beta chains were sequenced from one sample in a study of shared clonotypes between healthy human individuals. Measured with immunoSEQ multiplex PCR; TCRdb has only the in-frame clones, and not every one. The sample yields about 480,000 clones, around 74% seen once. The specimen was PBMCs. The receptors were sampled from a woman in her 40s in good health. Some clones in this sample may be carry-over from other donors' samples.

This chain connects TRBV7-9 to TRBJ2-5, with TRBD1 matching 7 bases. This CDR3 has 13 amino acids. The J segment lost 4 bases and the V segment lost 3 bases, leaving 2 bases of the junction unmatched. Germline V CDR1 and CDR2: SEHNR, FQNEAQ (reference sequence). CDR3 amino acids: CASSLDRSETQYF. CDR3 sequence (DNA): TGTGCCAGCAGCTTGGACAGGTCAGAGACCCAGTACTTC.

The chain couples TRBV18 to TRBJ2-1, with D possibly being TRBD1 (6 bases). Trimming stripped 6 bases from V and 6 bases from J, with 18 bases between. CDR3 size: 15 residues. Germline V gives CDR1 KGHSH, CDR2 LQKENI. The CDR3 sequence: CASSPGQGITNEQFF. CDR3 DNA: TGTGCCAGCTCCCCCGGGCAGGGGATTACCAATGAGCAGTTCTTC.

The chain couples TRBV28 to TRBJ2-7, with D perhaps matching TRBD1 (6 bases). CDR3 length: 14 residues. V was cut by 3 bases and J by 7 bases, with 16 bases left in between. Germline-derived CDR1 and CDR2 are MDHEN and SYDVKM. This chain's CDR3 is CASSFKYRVGEQYF. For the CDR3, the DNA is TGTGCCAGCAGTTTTAAGTACAGGGTAGGGGAGCAGTACTTC.

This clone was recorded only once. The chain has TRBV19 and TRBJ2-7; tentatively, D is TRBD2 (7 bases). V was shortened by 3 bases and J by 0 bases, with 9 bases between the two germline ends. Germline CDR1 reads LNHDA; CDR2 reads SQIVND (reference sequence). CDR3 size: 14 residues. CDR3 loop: CASSIGGLSYEQYF. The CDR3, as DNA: TGTGCCAGTAGTATCGGGGGGCTCTCCTACGAGCAGTACTTC.

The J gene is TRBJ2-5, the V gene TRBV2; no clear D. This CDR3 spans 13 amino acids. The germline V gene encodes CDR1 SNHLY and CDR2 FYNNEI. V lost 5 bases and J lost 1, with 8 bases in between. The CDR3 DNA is TGTGCCAGCAGTAAAAACCTCCAAGAGACCCAGTACTTC. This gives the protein CASSKNLQETQYF.

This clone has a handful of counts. CDR3 DNA sequence: TGTGCCACCAGCAGAGCGACAGGGGGGTCCTACAATGAGCAGTTCTTC. Protein product: CATSRATGGSYNEQFF. This chain connects TRBV15 to TRBJ2-1; 9 bases line up with TRBD1. The CDR3 has 16 residues. Germline lookup yields CDR1 LNHNV and CDR2 YYDKDF (reference sequence). The V segment lost 1 base and the J segment 1 base; nucleotides outside the gene matches: 2. The entire variable domain, with the rest obtained from reference TRBV15 and TRBJ2-1, is as follows: DAMVIQNPRYQVTQFGKPVTLSCSQTLNHNVMYWYQQKSSQAPKLLFHYYDKDFNNEADTPDNFQSRRPNTSFCFLDIRSPGLGDTAMYLCATSRATGGSYNEQFFGPGTRLTVL.

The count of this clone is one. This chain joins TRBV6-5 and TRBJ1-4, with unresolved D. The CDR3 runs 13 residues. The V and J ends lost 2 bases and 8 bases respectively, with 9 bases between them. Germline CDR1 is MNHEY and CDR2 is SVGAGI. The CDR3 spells CASSYGVREKLFF. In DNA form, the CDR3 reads TGTGCCAGCAGTTACGGGGTTCGAGAAAAACTGTTTTTT.

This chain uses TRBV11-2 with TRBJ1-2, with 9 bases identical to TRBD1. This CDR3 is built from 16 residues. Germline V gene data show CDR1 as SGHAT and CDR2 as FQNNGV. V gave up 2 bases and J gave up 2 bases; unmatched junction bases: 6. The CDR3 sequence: CASSLSRTGENYGYTF. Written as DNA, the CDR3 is TGTGCCAGCAGCTTATCCCGGACAGGGGAGAACTATGGCTACACCTTC.

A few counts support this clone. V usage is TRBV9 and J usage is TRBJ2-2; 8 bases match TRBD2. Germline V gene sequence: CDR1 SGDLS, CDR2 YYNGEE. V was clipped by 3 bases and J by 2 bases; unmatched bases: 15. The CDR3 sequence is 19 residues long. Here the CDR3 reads CASSAGLVGDGRNTGELFF. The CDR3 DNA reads TGTGCCAGCAGCGCGGGACTAGTAGGAGATGGTCGTAACACCGGGGAGCTGTTTTTT. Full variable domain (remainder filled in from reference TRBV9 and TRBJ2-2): DSGVTQTPKHLITATGQRVTLRCSPRSGDLSVYWYQQSLDQGLQFLIQYYNGEERAKGNILERFSAQQFPDLHSELNLSSLELGDSALYFCASSAGLVGDGRNTGELFFGEGSRLTVL.

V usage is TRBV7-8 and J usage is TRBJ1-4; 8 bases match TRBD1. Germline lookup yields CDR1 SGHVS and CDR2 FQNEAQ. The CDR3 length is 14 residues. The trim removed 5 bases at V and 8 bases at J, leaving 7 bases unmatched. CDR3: CASSPDRVGEKLFF. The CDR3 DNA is TGTGCCAGCAGCCCGGACAGGGTAGGCGAAAAACTGTTTTTT.

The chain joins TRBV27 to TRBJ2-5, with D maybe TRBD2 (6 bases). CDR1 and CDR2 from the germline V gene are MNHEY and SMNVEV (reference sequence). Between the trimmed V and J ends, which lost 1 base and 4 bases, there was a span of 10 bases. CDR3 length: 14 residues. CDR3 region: CASSLLGGGETQYF. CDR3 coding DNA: TGTGCCAGCAGTTTATTGGGGGGTGGAGAGACCCAGTACTTC.

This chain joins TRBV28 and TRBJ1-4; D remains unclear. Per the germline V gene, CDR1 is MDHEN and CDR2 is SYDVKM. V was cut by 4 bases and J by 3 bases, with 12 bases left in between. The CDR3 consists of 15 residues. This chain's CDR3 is CASSSIGRANEKLFF. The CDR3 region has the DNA TGTGCCAGCAGTTCGATTGGGAGGGCTAATGAAAAACTGTTTTTT.

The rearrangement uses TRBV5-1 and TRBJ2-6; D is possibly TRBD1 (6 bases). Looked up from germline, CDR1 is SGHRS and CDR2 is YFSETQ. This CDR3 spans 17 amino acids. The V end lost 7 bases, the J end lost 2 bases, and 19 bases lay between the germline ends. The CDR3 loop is CASSLQGVAAGANVLTF. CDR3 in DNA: TGCGCCAGCTCGTTACAGGGCGTAGCCGCTGGGGCCAACGTCCTGACTTTC. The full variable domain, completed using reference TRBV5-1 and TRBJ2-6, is KAGVTQTPRYLIKTRGQQVTLSCSPISGHRSVSWYQQTPGQGLQFLFEYFSETQRNKGNFPGRFSGRQFSNSRSEMNVSTLELGDSALYLCASSLQGVAAGANVLTFGAGSRLTVL.

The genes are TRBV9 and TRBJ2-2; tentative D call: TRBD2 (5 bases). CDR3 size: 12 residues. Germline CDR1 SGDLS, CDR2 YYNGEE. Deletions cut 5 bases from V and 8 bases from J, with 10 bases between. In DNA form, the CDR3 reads TGTGCCAGCAGAAACGGGGAGGGGGAGCTGTTTTTT. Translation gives CASRNGEGELFF.

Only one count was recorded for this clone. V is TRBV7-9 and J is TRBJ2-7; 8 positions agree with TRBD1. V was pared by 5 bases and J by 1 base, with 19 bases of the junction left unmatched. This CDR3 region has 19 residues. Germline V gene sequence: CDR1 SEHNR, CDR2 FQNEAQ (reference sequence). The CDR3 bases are TGTGCCAGCAGCCCAGGAGGGGTCAGGGGGCAGGGGAGTTCCTACGAGCAGTACTTC. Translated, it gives CASSPGGVRGQGSSYEQYF.

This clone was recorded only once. CDR3 in DNA: TGTGCCAGCAGCCAAGAGTCGGGGAGGGGGCTCGGCAATGAGCAGTTCTTC. It translates to CASSQESGRGLGNEQFF. This chain links TRBV4-2 with TRBJ2-1, with D perhaps TRBD1 or TRBD2 (7 bases each). V was pared by 0 bases and J by 6 bases, with 18 bases between. The CDR3 is made up of 17 amino acids. CDR1 and CDR2 from the germline V gene are LGHNA and YNFKEQ.

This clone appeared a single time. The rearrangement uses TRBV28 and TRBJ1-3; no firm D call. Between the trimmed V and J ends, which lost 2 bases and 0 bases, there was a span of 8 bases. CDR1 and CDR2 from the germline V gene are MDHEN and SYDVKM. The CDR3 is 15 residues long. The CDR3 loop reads CASSLLLSSGNTIYF. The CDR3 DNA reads TGTGCCAGCAGTTTACTCCTAAGCTCTGGAAACACCATATATTTT.

In nucleotides, the CDR3 is TGTGCCAGCAGTTTATTGGACAGGAGGGGGTCTGAAGCTTTCTTT. It yields the protein CASSLLDRRGSEAFF. The chain recombines TRBV28 with TRBJ1-1, with 7 bases fitting TRBD1. The CDR3 sequence is 15 residues long. After removal of 1 base from V and 6 bases from J, the junction contained 8 bases not matched to a gene. Germline V gives CDR1 MDHEN, CDR2 SYDVKM.

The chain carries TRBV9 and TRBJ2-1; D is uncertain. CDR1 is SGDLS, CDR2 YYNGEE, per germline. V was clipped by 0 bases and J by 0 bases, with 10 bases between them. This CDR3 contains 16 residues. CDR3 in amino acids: CASSVVGGDSYNEQFF. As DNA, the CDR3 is TGTGCCAGCAGCGTAGTTGGTGGGGACTCCTACAATGAGCAGTTCTTC.

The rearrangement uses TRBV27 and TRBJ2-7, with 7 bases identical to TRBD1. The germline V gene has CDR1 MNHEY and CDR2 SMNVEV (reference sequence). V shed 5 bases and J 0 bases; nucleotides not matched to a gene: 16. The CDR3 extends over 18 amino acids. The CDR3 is CASSTGATKWDSSYEQYF. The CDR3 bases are TGTGCCAGCAGTACAGGGGCCACGAAATGGGATTCCTCCTACGAGCAGTACTTC.

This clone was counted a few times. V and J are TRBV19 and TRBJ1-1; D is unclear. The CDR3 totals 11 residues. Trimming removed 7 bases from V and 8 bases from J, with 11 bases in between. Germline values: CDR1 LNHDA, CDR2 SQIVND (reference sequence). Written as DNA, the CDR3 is TGTGCCAGTATTGGATACATCGAAGCTTTCTTT. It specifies CASIGYIEAFF.

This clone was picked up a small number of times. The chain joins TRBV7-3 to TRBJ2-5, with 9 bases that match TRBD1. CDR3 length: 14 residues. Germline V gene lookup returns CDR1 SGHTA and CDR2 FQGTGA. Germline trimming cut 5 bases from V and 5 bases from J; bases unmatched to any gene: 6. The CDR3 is CASSPGTGLETQYF. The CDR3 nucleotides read TGTGCCAGCAGCCCAGGGACAGGGTTGGAGACCCAGTACTTC. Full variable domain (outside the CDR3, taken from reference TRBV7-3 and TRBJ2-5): GAGVSQTPSNKVTEKGKYVELRCDPISGHTALYWYRQSLGQGPEFLIYFQGTGAADDSGLPNDRFFAVRPEGSVSTLKIQRTERGDSAVYLCASSPGTGLETQYFGPGTRLLVL.

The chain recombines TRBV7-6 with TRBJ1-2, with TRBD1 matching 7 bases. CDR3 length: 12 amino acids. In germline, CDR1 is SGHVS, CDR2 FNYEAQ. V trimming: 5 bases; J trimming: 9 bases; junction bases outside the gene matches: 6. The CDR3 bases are TGTGCCAGCAGCGTCGGACAGGCTAGCTACACCTTC. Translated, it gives CASSVGQASYTF.

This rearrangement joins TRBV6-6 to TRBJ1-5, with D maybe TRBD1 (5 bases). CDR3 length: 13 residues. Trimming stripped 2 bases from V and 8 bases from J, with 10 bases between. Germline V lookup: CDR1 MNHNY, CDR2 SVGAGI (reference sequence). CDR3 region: CASSYRGYEPQHF. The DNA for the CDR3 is TGTGCCAGCAGTTACAGGGGTTATGAGCCCCAGCATTTT.

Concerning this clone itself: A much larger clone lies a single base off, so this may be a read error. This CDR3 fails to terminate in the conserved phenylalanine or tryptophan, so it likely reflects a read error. The CDR3 DNA is TGTGCCAGCAGTGAAATCTCCAGGGTTTTAGCTCGGGACACTGAAGCTTTCCTT. Its translation is CASSEISRVLARDTEAFL. The J gene is TRBJ1-1, the V gene TRBV6-1; tentative D call: TRBD1 (5 bases). The germline V gene encodes CDR1 MNHNS and CDR2 SASEGT. Deletions cut 2 bases from V and 3 bases from J, with 22 bases between. The CDR3 contains 18 residues.

The CDR3 sequence: CASSPSHNEKLFF. The CDR3 DNA sequence: TGTGCCAGCTCACCGTCCCATAATGAAAAACTGTTTTTT. V and J are TRBV18 and TRBJ1-4; unclear D gene. The ends were cut back, 3 bases at V and 4 bases at J, with 6 bases in the middle. This CDR3 has 13 residues. CDR1 and CDR2 from the germline V gene are KGHSH and LQKENI.

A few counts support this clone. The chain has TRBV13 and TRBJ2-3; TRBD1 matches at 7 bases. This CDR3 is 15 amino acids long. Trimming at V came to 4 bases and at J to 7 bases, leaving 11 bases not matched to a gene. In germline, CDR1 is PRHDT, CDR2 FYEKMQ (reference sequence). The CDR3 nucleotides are TGTGCCAGCAGCTACGGACAGGAAGGGGCATATACGCAGTATTTT. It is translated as CASSYGQEGAYTQYF.